One and the same sample provided the 4 T cell receptor beta chains below, sequenced in a study of cytotoxic CD8 clonotypes in ibrutinib-treated CLL. The repertoire was sequenced with immunoSEQ multiplex PCR; TCRdb's copy has only in-frame clones and lacks some. The repertoire holds 120,000 to 150,000 clones, with about 80% as singletons. This specimen consisted of PBMCs, obtained after 12 months of ibrutinib treatment. The receptors were gathered from a human donor with chronic lymphocytic leukemia.

DNA for the CDR3: TGTGCCAGCAGCTTAGAGCGGGGGACAGATACGCAGTATTTT. It yields the protein CASSLERGTDTQYF. The chain couples TRBV7-2 to TRBJ2-3; 8 positions agree with TRBD2. V lost 1 base and J lost 3; bases outside the gene matches: 0. The CDR3 runs to 14 residues. The germline gives CDR1 SGHTA, CDR2 FQGNSA.

V and J are TRBV12-5 and TRBJ1-1; D unclear. Trimming shortened V by 8 bases and J by 1 base, and 8 bases separated the two germline ends. Germline V gene sequence: CDR1 LGHNT, CDR2 FRNRAP. CDR3 length: 12 amino acids. The CDR3 coding sequence is TGTGCTAGTTCCTGGGAGAACACTGAAGCTTTCTTT. This encodes CASSWENTEAFF. The full variable domain, with the rest looked up from reference TRBV12-5 and TRBJ1-1, is DARVTQTPRHKVTEMGQEVTMRCQPILGHNTVFWYRQTMMQGLELLAYFRNRAPLDDSGMPKDRFSAEMPDATLATLKIQPSEPRDSAVYFCASSWENTEAFFGQGTRLTVV.

The chain is built from TRBV6-1 and TRBJ2-5; D unresolved. Germline assignment: CDR1 MNHNS and CDR2 SASEGT. The ends were cut back, 10 bases at V and 4 bases at J, with 19 bases in the middle. The CDR3 has 14 amino acids. The CDR3 loop is CATEFRHPGETQYF. For the CDR3, the DNA is TGTGCCACAGAATTCAGACACCCGGGAGAGACCCAGTACTTC.

This chain uses TRBV5-4 with TRBJ2-1, with D perhaps TRBD2 (5 bases). The V end was cut by 4 bases, the J end by 1 base, with 15 bases between. The CDR3 sequence is 16 residues long. Germline lookup yields CDR1 SGHNT and CDR2 YYREEE (reference sequence). Here the CDR3 reads CASSRSWGESYNEQFF. The CDR3 region has the DNA TGTGCCAGCAGCCGCTCGTGGGGAGAATCCTACAATGAGCAGTTCTTC.